Listed here are 8 T cell receptor beta chains from one sample, sequenced in a study of blood T cells in healthy people across ages. Primers used in a second PCR of roughly 6 to 11 cycles were a sample-barcoded 5' primer and a J-beta primer mix. From the 5' RACE reads, TCRdb called clonotypes with MiXCR, one entry per CDR3 protein. The sample has about 570,000 distinct CDR3 sequences, roughly 29% seen once. The sample was blood. The origin of the receptors is a woman in her 70s in good health.

The CDR3 region is CASNGDPTVSYEQYF. Written as DNA, the CDR3 is TGTGCCAGCAATGGGGACCCGACAGTCTCCTACGAGCAGTACTTC. The chain uses TRBV6-1 and TRBJ2-7, with D possibly called TRBD1 or TRBD2 (5 bases each). The ends were cut back, 7 bases at V and 0 bases at J, with 16 bases in the middle. The length of the CDR3 is 15 residues. CDR1 and CDR2 from the germline V gene are MNHNS and SASEGT.

The gene calls are TRBV29-1 and TRBJ2-7; a weak D match, TRBD1 (5 bases). CDR1 and CDR2 (germline): SQVTM, ANQGSEA. Trimming removed 5 bases at V and 0 bases at J, with 11 bases between. The CDR3 has 13 amino acids. The chain's CDR3 is CSVQTATSYEQYF. The CDR3, as DNA: TGCAGCGTTCAGACAGCCACCTCCTACGAGCAGTACTTC.

At least ten counts were recorded for this clonotype. The chain links TRBV4-3 to TRBJ1-4; the D gene is possibly TRBD1 (6 bases). This CDR3 has 15 residues. Germline lookup yields CDR1 LGHNA and CDR2 YSLEER. Trimming took off 2 bases at V and 7 bases at J, with 14 bases between the two ends. The CDR3 loop is CASSQSAGAGEKLFF. CDR3 bases: TGCGCCAGCAGCCAATCAGCGGGGGCCGGTGAAAAACTGTTTTTT.

In this sample, this clonotype turned up many times. The chain couples TRBV20-1 to TRBJ1-4; 7 nucleotides match TRBD1. Trimming took 6 bases from V and 5 from J; bases not matched to a gene: 9. Germline V gene sequence: CDR1 DFQATT, CDR2 SNEGSKA (reference sequence). The CDR3 has 14 amino acids. The CDR3 nucleotides are TGCAGTGCCCGCCCCGGGACAGTCAATGAAAAACTGTTTTTT. Translating it yields CSARPGTVNEKLFF.

As regards this clonotype: This is likely a read error, given that the CDR3 carries no conserved phenylalanine or tryptophan at its end. No DNA is shown, since the ends of the CDR3 on it are uncertain; the CDR3 is the one TCRdb lists. The chain has TRBV25-1 and TRBJ2-2; TRBD1, the D gene given by the table, was not confirmed from the DNA. Per germline, CDR1 MGHDK and CDR2 SYGVNS. The CDR3 contains 13 residues when both ends are counted. CDR3: CASRQGGVGEPFL.

This clonotype was counted a few times. The CDR3 here is CASSGGALGEKLFF. The CDR3 nucleotides read TGCGCCAGCAGTGGAGGGGCATTGGGTGAAAAACTGTTTTTT. The chain employs TRBV5-1 and TRBJ1-4, with D possibly being TRBD1 (5 bases). This CDR3 spans 14 amino acids. Germline V lookup: CDR1 SGHRS, CDR2 YFSETQ. Trimming shortened V by 5 bases and J by 7 bases, and 15 bases separated the two germline ends.

This chain uses TRBV27 with TRBJ1-3, with D unclear. This CDR3 spans 14 amino acids. Trimming took off 4 bases at V and 4 bases at J, with 11 bases between the two ends. Germline assignment: CDR1 MNHEY and CDR2 SMNVEV (reference sequence). This CDR3 reads CASSSSTVGNTIYF. CDR3 nucleotides: TGTGCCAGCAGTTCCTCGACCGTAGGAAACACCATATATTTT.

This clonotype was seen a handful of times. The chain combines TRBV19 with TRBJ2-4; D tentatively fits TRBD1 or TRBD2 (5 bases each). Germline V gives CDR1 LNHDA, CDR2 SQIVND (reference sequence). Trimming removed 3 bases at V and 9 bases at J, with 21 bases between. CDR3 length equals 16 residues. CDR3 sequence (DNA): TGTGCCAGTAGTATCGTCGACGGGCAGGGCCGGGGCATTCAGTACTTC. Translation: CASSIVDGQGRGIQYF.